This TCR beta chain stems from a study of blood T cells in healthy people across ages. Across the study: About one barcoded beta molecule was captured per two T cells (by template switching). Findings of the study overall: No conclusive comparison of naive versus antigen-experienced cells was possible with unsorted PBMCs. While age rose, TCR beta diversity per million T cells dropped in a roughly linear way. The study found more naive CD4+ cells and higher diversity in long-lived than aged donors.

This clonotype was seen many times. What it binds is unknown. The CDR3 has 15 amino acids. The trim removed 5 bases at V and 4 bases at J, leaving 10 bases unmatched. Germline V gene sequence: CDR1 SEHNR, CDR2 FQNEAQ (reference sequence). Primers used in a second PCR of roughly 7 to 11 cycles were a sample-barcoded 5' primer and a J-beta primer mix. TCRdb re-derived calls from the 5' RACE reads in MiXCR, one entry per CDR3 protein. Among approximately 810,000 distinct CDR3 sequences listed, less than 35% were seen once. The sample was blood. The chain links TRBV7-9 to TRBJ1-2, with 7 bases identical to TRBD1. This TCR came from a woman aged 80 or older in good health. The CDR3 is CASSQSLGQPYGYTF. CDR3 bases: TGTGCCAGCAGCCAATCCCTGGGACAGCCCTATGGCTACACCTTC.